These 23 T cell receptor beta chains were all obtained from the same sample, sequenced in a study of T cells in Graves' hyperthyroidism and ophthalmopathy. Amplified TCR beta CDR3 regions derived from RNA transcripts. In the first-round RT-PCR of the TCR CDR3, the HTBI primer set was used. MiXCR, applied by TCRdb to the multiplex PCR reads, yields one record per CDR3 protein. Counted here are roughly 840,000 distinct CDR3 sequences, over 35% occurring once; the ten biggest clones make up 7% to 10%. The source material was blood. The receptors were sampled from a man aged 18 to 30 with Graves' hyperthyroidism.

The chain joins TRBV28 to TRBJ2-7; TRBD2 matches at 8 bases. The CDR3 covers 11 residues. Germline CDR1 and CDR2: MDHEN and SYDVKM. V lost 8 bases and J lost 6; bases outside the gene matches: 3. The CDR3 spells CASRSGTEQYF. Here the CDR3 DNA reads TGTGCCAGCCGTAGCGGGACCGAGCAGTACTTC.

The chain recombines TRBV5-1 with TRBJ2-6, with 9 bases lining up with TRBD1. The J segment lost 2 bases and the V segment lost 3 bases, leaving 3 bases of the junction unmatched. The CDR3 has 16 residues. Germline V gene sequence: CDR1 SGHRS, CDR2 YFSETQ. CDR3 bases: TGCGCCAGCAGCTGGACAGGGGATCCTGGGGCCAACGTCCTGACTTTC. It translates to CASSWTGDPGANVLTF.

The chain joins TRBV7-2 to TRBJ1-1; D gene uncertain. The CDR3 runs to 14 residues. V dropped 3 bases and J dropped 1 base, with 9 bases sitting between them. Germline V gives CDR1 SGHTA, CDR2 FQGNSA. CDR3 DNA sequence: TGTGCCAGCAGCTTTATTACAGAGAACACTGAAGCTTTCTTT. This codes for CASSFITENTEAFF.

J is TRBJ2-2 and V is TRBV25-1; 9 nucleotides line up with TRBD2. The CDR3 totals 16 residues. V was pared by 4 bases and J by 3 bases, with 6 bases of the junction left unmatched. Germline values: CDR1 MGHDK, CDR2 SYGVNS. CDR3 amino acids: CASSVDAGGDTGELFF. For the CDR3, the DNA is TGTGCCAGCAGTGTGGACGCGGGAGGGGACACCGGGGAGCTGTTTTTT. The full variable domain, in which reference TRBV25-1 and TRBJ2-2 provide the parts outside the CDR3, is EADIYQTPRYLVIGTGKKITLECSQTMGHDKMYWYQQDPGMELHLIHYSYGVNSTEKGDLSSESTVSRIRTEHFPLTLESARPSHTSQYLCASSVDAGGDTGELFFGEGSRLTVL.

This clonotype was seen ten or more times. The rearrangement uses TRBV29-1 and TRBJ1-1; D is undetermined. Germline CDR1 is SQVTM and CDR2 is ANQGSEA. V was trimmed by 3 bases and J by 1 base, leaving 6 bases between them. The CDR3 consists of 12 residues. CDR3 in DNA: TGCAGCGTTGATGTAGAGAACACTGAAGCTTTCTTT. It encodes CSVDVENTEAFF.

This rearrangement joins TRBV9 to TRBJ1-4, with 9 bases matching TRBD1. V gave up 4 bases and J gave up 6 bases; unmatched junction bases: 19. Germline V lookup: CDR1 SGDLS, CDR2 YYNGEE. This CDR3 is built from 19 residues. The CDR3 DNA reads TGTGCCAGCAGCCAGAGGGAGTCCCGGGACAGGGATCGGCATGAAAAACTGTTTTTT. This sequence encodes CASSQRESRDRDRHEKLFF.

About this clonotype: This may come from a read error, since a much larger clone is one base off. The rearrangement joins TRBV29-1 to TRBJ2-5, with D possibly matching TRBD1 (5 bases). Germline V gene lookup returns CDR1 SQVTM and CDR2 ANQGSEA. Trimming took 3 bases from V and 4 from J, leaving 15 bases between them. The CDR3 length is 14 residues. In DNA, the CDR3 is TGCAGCGTTGAGGCGACAGACCACCGAGAGACCCAGTACTTC. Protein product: CSVEATDHRETQYF.

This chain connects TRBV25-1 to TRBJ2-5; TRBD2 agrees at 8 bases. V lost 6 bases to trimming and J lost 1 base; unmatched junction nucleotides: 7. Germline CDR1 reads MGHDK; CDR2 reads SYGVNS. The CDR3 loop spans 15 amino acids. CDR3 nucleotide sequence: TGTGCCAGCAGCGCGCCGGGGGGGGCCCAAGAGACCCAGTACTTC. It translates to CASSAPGGAQETQYF.

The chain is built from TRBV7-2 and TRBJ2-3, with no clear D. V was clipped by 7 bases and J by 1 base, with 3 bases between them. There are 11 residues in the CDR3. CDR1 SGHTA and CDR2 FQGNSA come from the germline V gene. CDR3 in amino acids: CASIGTDTQYF. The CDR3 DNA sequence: TGTGCCAGCATCGGCACAGATACGCAGTATTTT. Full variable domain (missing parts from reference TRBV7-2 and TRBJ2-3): GAGVSQSPSNKVTEKGKDVELRCDPISGHTALYWYRQSLGQGLEFLIYFQGNSAPDKSGLPSDRFSAERTGGSVSTLTIQRTQQEDSAVYLCASIGTDTQYFGPGTRLTVL.

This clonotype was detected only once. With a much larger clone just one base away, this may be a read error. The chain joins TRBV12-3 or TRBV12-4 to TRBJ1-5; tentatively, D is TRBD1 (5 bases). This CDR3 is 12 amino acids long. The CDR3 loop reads CTSSGRDQPQHF. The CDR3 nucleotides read TGTACCAGCAGTGGCAGGGATCAGCCCCAGCATTTT.

The CDR3 sequence is CAIRTDRVNQPQHF. DNA of the CDR3: TGTGCCATCAGGACGGACAGGGTCAATCAGCCCCAGCATTTT. The chain is built from TRBV10-3 and TRBJ1-5, with 8 bases matching TRBD1. CDR1 ENHRY and CDR2 SYGVKD come from the germline V gene. The CDR3 covers 14 residues. After removal of 6 bases from V and 3 bases from J, the junction contained 4 bases not matched to a gene.

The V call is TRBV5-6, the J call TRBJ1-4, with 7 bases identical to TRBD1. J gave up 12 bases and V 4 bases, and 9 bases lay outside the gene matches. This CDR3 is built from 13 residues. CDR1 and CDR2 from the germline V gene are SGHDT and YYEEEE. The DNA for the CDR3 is TGTGCCAGCAGCACGGGGGGACAGAACCAACTGTTTTTT. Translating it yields CASSTGGQNQLFF.

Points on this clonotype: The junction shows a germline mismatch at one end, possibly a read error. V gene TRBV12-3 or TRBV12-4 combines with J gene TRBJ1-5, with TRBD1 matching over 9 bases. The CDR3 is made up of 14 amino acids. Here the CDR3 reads CATSSTGGDQPQHF. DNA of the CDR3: TGTGCCACCAGTTCCACAGGGGGCGATCAGCCCCAGCATTTT.

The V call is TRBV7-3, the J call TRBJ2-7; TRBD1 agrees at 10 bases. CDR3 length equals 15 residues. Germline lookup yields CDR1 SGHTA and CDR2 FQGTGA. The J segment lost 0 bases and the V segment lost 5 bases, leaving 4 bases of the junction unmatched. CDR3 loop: CASSLDRGDSYEQYF. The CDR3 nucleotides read TGTGCCAGCAGCCTGGACAGGGGGGACTCCTACGAGCAGTACTTC.

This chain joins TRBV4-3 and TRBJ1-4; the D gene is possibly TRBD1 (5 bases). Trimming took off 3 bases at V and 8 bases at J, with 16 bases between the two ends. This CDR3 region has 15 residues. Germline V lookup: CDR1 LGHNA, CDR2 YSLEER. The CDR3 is CASSHRERGREKLFF. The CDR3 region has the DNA TGCGCCAGCAGCCATAGGGAGAGGGGCAGAGAAAAACTGTTTTTT.

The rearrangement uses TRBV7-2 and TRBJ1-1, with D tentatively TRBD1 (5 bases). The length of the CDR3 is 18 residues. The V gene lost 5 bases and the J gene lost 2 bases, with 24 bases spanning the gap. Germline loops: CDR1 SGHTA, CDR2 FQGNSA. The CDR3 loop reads CASSRRSLRERRNTEAFF. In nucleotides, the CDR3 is TGTGCCAGCAGCCGACGATCACTCAGGGAACGTAGAAACACTGAAGCTTTCTTT. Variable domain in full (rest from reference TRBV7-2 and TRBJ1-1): GAGVSQSPSNKVTEKGKDVELRCDPISGHTALYWYRQSLGQGLEFLIYFQGNSAPDKSGLPSDRFSAERTGGSVSTLTIQRTQQEDSAVYLCASSRRSLRERRNTEAFFGQGTRLTVV.

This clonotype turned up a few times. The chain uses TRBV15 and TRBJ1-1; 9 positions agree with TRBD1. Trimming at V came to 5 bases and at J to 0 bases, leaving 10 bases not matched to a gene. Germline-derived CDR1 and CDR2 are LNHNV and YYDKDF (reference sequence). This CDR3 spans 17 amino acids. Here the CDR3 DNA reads TGTGCCACCAGCGGCACCGGGACAGGGTGGGTGAACACTGAAGCTTTCTTT. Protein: CATSGTGTGWVNTEAFF.

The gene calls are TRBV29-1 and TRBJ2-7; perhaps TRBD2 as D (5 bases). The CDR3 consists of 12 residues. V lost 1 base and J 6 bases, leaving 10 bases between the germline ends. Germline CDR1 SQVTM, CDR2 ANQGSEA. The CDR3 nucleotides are TGCAGCGTTGAAGGGGGAGTTCGCGAGCAGTACTTC. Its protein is CSVEGGVREQYF.

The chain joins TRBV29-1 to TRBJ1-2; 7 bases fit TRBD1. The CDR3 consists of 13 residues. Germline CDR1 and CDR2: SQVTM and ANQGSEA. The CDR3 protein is CSGDRVWNYGYTF. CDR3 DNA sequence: TGCAGTGGGGACAGAGTCTGGAATTATGGCTACACCTTC. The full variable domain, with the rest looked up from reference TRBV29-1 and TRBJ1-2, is SAVISQKPSRDICQRGTSLTIQCQVDSQVTMMFWYRQQPGQSLTLIATANQGSEATYESGFVIDKFPISRPNLTFSTLTVSNMSPEDSSIYLCSGDRVWNYGYTFGSGTRLTVV.

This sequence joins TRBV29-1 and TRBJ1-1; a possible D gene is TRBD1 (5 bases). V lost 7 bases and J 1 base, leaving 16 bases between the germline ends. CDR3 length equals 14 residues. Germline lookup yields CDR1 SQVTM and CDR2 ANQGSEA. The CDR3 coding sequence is TGCAGCGCCCAACCGGGCCAGGGGAACACTGAAGCTTTCTTT. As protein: CSAQPGQGNTEAFF.

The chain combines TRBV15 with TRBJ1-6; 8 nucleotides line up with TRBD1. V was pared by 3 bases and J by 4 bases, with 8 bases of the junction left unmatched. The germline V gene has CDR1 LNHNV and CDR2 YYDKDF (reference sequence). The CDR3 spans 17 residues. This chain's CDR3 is CATSSSGDRNYNSPLHF. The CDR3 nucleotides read TGTGCCACCAGCAGTAGCGGGGACAGGAATTATAATTCACCCCTCCACTTT.

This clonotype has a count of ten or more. Written as DNA, the CDR3 is TGTGCCAGCAGCGAGGCCCTCGAGGAGACCCAGTACTTC. This sequence encodes CASSEALEETQYF. This chain connects TRBV9 to TRBJ2-5; D uncertain. The CDR3 extends over 13 amino acids. Per germline, CDR1 SGDLS and CDR2 YYNGEE. V was pared by 3 bases and J by 5 bases, with 11 bases between.

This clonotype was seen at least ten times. CDR3 DNA: TGTGCCACCACAGGGGAGGGGGGCAATCAGCCCCAGCATTTT. Translated, it gives CATTGEGGNQPQHF. This chain uses TRBV10-3 with TRBJ1-5; 7 bases agree with TRBD1. Germline trimming cut 10 bases from V and 2 bases from J; bases unmatched to any gene: 8. The CDR3 spans 14 residues. CDR1 and CDR2 from the germline V gene are ENHRY and SYGVKD.